This TCR beta chain was sequenced for a study of blood T cell repertoires in COVID-19. Looking at the study overall: Material from acute and convalescent COVID-19 was sourced from the United States, Italy and Spain. The cDNA or gDNA used as material had been derived from T cells, B-cell-depleted T cells, or PBMCs.

As originally analysed: Reference gene primers were amplified, and this amplification served to estimate nucleated cell counts. Clones were sequenced by immunoSEQ multiplex PCR, and TCRdb holds only the in-frame ones, with some missing. V and J calls and clone size are copied from that table; D and trimming were computed from the DNA. Of about 140,000 clones listed, about nine tenths are singletons. This CDR3 comprises 15 residues. Per germline, CDR1 ENHRY and CDR2 SYGVKD. Trimming removed 6 bases from V and 1 base from J, with 15 bases in between. Sequencing was done on a sample of peripheral blood. This chain connects TRBV10-3 to TRBJ1-2; D remains ambiguous. This clonotype was sampled from a woman over 75 with acute or convalescent COVID-19. As DNA, the CDR3 is TGTGCCATCAGCCCAACCCGGGAGGTTAACTATGGCTACACCTTC. This encodes CAISPTREVNYGYTF.